The 21 T cell receptor beta chains reported below all come from one sample, sequenced in a study of monozygotic twins with cystic fibrosis. The repertoire was sequenced with immunoSEQ multiplex PCR; TCRdb's copy has only in-frame clones and lacks some. The sample shows 39,000 or so clones, about 90% of them seen only once. The sample comprised blood. The receptors were sampled from a boy between 2 and 15 years old with cystic fibrosis.

J is TRBJ1-1 and V is TRBV6-6, with D possibly being TRBD1 (6 bases). The germline V gene encodes CDR1 MNHNY and CDR2 SVGAGI (reference sequence). CDR3 length: 13 amino acids. Deletions cut 4 bases from V and 11 bases from J, with 17 bases between. In nucleotides, the CDR3 is TGTGCCAGCAGTTCCTGGACAGTCCGAGGGGCTTTCTTT. Translated, it gives CASSSWTVRGAFF.

V gene TRBV9 combines with J gene TRBJ2-3, with D possibly matching TRBD2 (6 bases). V was pared by 0 bases and J by 0 bases, with 11 bases between. There are 16 residues in the CDR3. CDR1 SGDLS and CDR2 YYNGEE come from the germline V gene. The CDR3 reads CASSVGGNPSTDTQYF. The CDR3 DNA is TGTGCCAGCAGCGTAGGCGGGAACCCTAGCACAGATACGCAGTATTTT.

The chain links TRBV13 to TRBJ1-1, with a tentative D call TRBD1 (6 bases). Germline CDR1 reads PRHDT; CDR2 reads FYEKMQ (reference sequence). The CDR3 is made up of 13 amino acids. Trimming removed 5 bases at V and 3 bases at J, with 10 bases between. CDR3 in DNA: TGTGCCAGCAGCCTCGACAGGTACACTGAAGCTTTCTTT. Protein product: CASSLDRYTEAFF.

The V and J genes are TRBV6-6 and TRBJ2-7, with TRBD2 matching over 9 bases. In germline, CDR1 is MNHNY, CDR2 SVGAGI (reference sequence). The CDR3 consists of 16 residues. J lost 3 bases, V lost 4 bases, and 10 bases had no gene match. The chain's CDR3 is CASSSYIAGARYEQYF. CDR3 DNA sequence: TGTGCCAGCAGTTCCTATATAGCGGGAGCCCGCTACGAGCAGTACTTC.

The chain joins TRBV11-3 to TRBJ1-4; TRBD1 might be the D (6 bases). Germline-derived CDR1 and CDR2 are SGHNT and YENEEA. The germline V and J ends were trimmed by 5 bases and 6 bases, with 19 bases remaining between them. This CDR3 spans 16 amino acids. The CDR3 is CASSRIQGRGDEKLFF. The CDR3 DNA reads as TGTGCCAGCAGCCGAATCCAGGGGAGGGGTGATGAAAAACTGTTTTTT. Variable domain in full (rest from reference TRBV11-3 and TRBJ1-4): EAGVVQSPRYKIIEKKQPVAFWCNPISGHNTLYWYLQNLGQGPELLIRYENEEAVDDSQLPKDRFSAERLKGVDSTLKIQPAELGDSAVYLCASSRIQGRGDEKLFFGSGTQLSVL.

The chain recombines TRBV7-9 with TRBJ2-2; 13 nucleotides align to TRBD2. The length of the CDR3 is 17 residues. Trimming cost V 5 bases and J 6 bases; bases outside gene matches: 9. Germline CDR1 reads SEHNR; CDR2 reads FQNEAQ (reference sequence). The CDR3 DNA sequence: TGTGCCAGCAGCCACGGACTAGCGGGGGCCAACGCCGGGGAGCTGTTTTTT. This gives the protein CASSHGLAGANAGELFF.

The J gene is TRBJ2-7, the V gene TRBV6-1; 9 positions match TRBD1. CDR1 MNHNS and CDR2 SASEGT come from the germline V gene. V lost 4 bases to trimming and J lost 5 bases; unmatched junction nucleotides: 12. The CDR3 is 16 residues long. The CDR3: CASSGNDRGDGDEQYF. The CDR3 DNA follows: TGTGCCAGCAGTGGGAACGACAGGGGGGACGGCGACGAGCAGTACTTC.

This clone was counted a single time. J is TRBJ1-2 and V is TRBV5-6, with unresolved D. V gave up 3 bases and J gave up 4 bases, with 13 bases separating them. Looked up from germline, CDR1 is SGHDT and CDR2 is YYEEEE. The CDR3 is 14 amino acids. The CDR3 sequence is CASSSWTDVYGYTF. The CDR3 region has the DNA TGTGCCAGCAGCTCATGGACGGACGTCTATGGCTACACCTTC.

The chain carries TRBV27 and TRBJ2-3; 8 bases fit TRBD2. J was trimmed by 6 bases and V by 1 base; bases with no gene match: 15. CDR3 length: 18 amino acids. Per the germline V gene, CDR1 is MNHEY and CDR2 is SMNVEV (reference sequence). As DNA, the CDR3 is TGTGCCAGCAGTTTATATATTCCGTCGGGGGGGGCCGCGGATACGCAGTATTTT. Translated: CASSLYIPSGGAADTQYF.

This chain uses TRBV9 with TRBJ2-1, with 7 bases aligning to TRBD2. The CDR3 consists of 17 residues. The V segment lost 4 bases and the J segment 11 bases; nucleotides outside the gene matches: 21. Germline CDR1 and CDR2: SGDLS and YYNGEE. As DNA, the CDR3 is TGTGCCAGCAGCCCATCCGGTACAGGTTGGGAGGGAATGAAGCAGTTCTTC. It is translated as CASSPSGTGWEGMKQFF.

The rearrangement links TRBV19 to TRBJ1-6; D possibly corresponds to TRBD1 (5 bases). V lost 3 bases and J 9 bases, leaving 18 bases between the germline ends. The germline CDR1 and CDR2 sequences are LNHDA and SQIVND (reference sequence). CDR3 length: 16 amino acids. The CDR3 nucleotides are TGTGCCAGTAGTATTATGGCAGGGCAAGTCGGTTCACCCCTCCACTTT. Translation gives CASSIMAGQVGSPLHF.

DNA for the CDR3: TGTGCCAGCAGCCAGGGGGGCGAAACCTACAATGAGCAGTTCTTC. As protein: CASSQGGETYNEQFF. The rearrangement links TRBV4-2 to TRBJ2-1; D may correspond to TRBD1 or TRBD2 (6 bases each). The CDR3 is 15 residues long. Germline loops: CDR1 LGHNA, CDR2 YNFKEQ. Trimming shortened V by 3 bases and J by 2 bases, and 11 bases separated the two germline ends.

In nucleotides, the CDR3 is TGTGCCAGCAGCTTGGCCTACAGCTCCTACGAGCAGTACTTC. Protein product: CASSLAYSSYEQYF. The V call is TRBV5-5, the J call TRBJ2-7; D is ambiguous. Per the germline V gene, CDR1 is SGHKS and CDR2 is YYEKEE (reference sequence). Trimming removed 0 bases from V and 0 bases from J, with 7 bases in between. The CDR3 has 14 amino acids.

CDR3 in DNA: TGTGCCAGCAGCTTACCGGGGGCTTCGGCCTACGAGCAGTACTTC. Amino acid sequence: CASSLPGASAYEQYF. The chain combines TRBV5-4 with TRBJ2-7; D may correspond to TRBD1 or TRBD2 (6 bases each). CDR3 length: 15 amino acids. Germline V gene sequence: CDR1 SGHNT, CDR2 YYREEE (reference sequence). V lost 2 bases and J lost 2, with 14 bases in between.

The V and J genes are TRBV5-1 and TRBJ2-1; maybe TRBD1 (6 bases). There are 15 residues in the CDR3. Germline-derived CDR1 and CDR2 are SGHRS and YFSETQ. V lost 3 bases, J lost 4 bases, and 14 bases lay in between. The CDR3 region is CASSSTGGGYNEQFF. Written as DNA, the CDR3 is TGCGCCAGCAGCTCGACAGGAGGAGGTTACAATGAGCAGTTCTTC.

V and J are TRBV6-1 and TRBJ1-4; D is unclear. Germline V lookup: CDR1 MNHNS, CDR2 SASEGT. The CDR3 runs to 15 residues. The V end was cut by 7 bases, the J end by 6 bases, with 18 bases between. The CDR3 protein is CASMRHRYTDEKLFF. CDR3 DNA: TGTGCCAGCATGAGACACCGGTATACGGATGAAAAACTGTTTTTT.

This chain links TRBV5-1 with TRBJ2-7; D not certain. This CDR3 is built from 14 residues. Deletions cut 0 bases from V and 1 base from J, with 8 bases between. The germline CDR1 and CDR2 sequences are SGHRS and YFSETQ. CDR3 region: CASSLVTPSYEQYF. In DNA, the CDR3 is TGCGCCAGCAGCTTGGTAACACCGTCCTACGAGCAGTACTTC.

As DNA, the CDR3 is TGTGCCATCAGTGAGGGGGGGAGGCCTTACTATGGCTACACCTTC. Encoded protein: CAISEGGRPYYGYTF. V gene TRBV10-3 combines with J gene TRBJ1-2; possibly TRBD1 for D (5 bases). Trimming removed 2 bases at V and 3 bases at J, with 13 bases between. The CDR3 extends over 15 amino acids. Per germline, CDR1 ENHRY and CDR2 SYGVKD.

V and J are TRBV29-1 and TRBJ1-2; 9 bases fit TRBD1. This CDR3 has 12 amino acids. V trimming: 7 bases; J trimming: 8 bases; junction bases outside the gene matches: 8. Germline CDR1 and CDR2: SQVTM and ANQGSEA. CDR3 in amino acids: CSADRGTVGYTF. Written as DNA, the CDR3 is TGCAGCGCGGACAGGGGAACGGTCGGCTACACCTTC.

This chain uses TRBV6-6 with TRBJ2-7; possible D gene TRBD1, 5 bases. The length of the CDR3 is 13 residues. CDR1 and CDR2 from the germline V gene are MNHNY and SVGAGI (reference sequence). V lost 6 bases and J lost 5, with 14 bases in between. Written as DNA, the CDR3 is TGTGCCAGCAGACAGGACGGCCCACACGAGCAGTACTTC. It specifies CASRQDGPHEQYF.

The rearrangement joins TRBV5-4 to TRBJ1-1; TRBD1 might be the D (5 bases). V was pared by 4 bases and J by 0 bases, with 19 bases between. The CDR3 loop spans 17 amino acids. Germline assignment: CDR1 SGHNT and CDR2 YYREEE (reference sequence). The CDR3 region has the DNA TGTGCCAGCAGCCGTGGGGGGACCGTGATACTGAACACTGAAGCTTTCTTT. This gives the protein CASSRGGTVILNTEAFF.